This record concerns one T cell receptor (beta chain) sequence. The antigen is unknown. Trimming removed 2 bases at V and 6 bases at J, with 8 bases between. Germline lookup yields CDR1 SGHDT and CDR2 YYEEEE. This CDR3 has 12 residues. Stated time point: persistent/refractory GD, antithyroid drugs over 5 years with positive TRAb. With RNA extracted from PBMCs as input, the TCR library was made. An endocrinology department in Xi'an, China, recruited the patients. Peripheral blood, approximately 9.6 milliliters of it, was drawn into EDTA tubes. This entry comes from a study of regulatory T cells in long-lasting Graves disease. According to the study, TCR beta libraries were built with iRepertoire HTBI primers and CDR3-region Arm-PCR. TCRdb used MiXCR to reprocess the multiplex PCR reads, holding one entry per CDR3 protein. The repertoire holds 400,000 to 600,000 distinct CDR3 sequences, with roughly 21% as singletons.

Broader study findings: Newly diagnosed Graves' patients had higher TCR diversity than persistent ones.

The chain has TRBV5-6 and TRBJ1-2; D is unclear. This specimen consisted of peripheral blood mononuclear cells (PBMCs), obtained when the disease was refractory, from a patient treated with antithyroid drugs. The source of this sequence is a female donor with Graves disease. CDR3 sequence reads: CASSLLVDGYTF. The CDR3 DNA reads TGTGCCAGCAGCTTATTGGTAGATGGCTACACCTTC. The full variable domain, with the rest looked up from reference TRBV5-6 and TRBJ1-2, is DAGVTQSPTHLIKTRGQQVTLRCSPKSGHDTVSWYQQALGQGPQFIFQYYEEEERQRGNFPDRFSGHQFPNYSSELNVNALLLGDSALYLCASSLLVDGYTFGSGTRLTVV.